This T cell receptor beta chain was sequenced in a study of neurological immune-mediated disorders. Whole-study findings and limits: When the repertoires were grouped phylogenetically, those of 18 of the 34 multiple sclerosis patients came together in a single cluster of related CDR3 sequences, which points to a possible repertoire-level signature.

This clonotype has ten or more counts. Its target is not known. TCRdb re-derived calls from the 5' RACE reads in MiXCR, one entry per CDR3 protein. The data contain 45,000 to 60,000 distinct CDR3 sequences, around 4% of them seen just once; the ten biggest clones take up roughly 1.5%. The receptor's source is a man aged 30 to 45 with multiple sclerosis. Material for sequencing was PBMCs.

In DNA, the CDR3 is TGTGCCAGCAGACCGACGGGGAACACTGAAGCTTTCTTT. It codes for CASRPTGNTEAFF. The chain links TRBV12-3 or TRBV12-4 to TRBJ1-1; D is undetermined. The CDR3 sequence is 13 residues long. V lost 6 bases and J lost 1, with 9 bases in between.